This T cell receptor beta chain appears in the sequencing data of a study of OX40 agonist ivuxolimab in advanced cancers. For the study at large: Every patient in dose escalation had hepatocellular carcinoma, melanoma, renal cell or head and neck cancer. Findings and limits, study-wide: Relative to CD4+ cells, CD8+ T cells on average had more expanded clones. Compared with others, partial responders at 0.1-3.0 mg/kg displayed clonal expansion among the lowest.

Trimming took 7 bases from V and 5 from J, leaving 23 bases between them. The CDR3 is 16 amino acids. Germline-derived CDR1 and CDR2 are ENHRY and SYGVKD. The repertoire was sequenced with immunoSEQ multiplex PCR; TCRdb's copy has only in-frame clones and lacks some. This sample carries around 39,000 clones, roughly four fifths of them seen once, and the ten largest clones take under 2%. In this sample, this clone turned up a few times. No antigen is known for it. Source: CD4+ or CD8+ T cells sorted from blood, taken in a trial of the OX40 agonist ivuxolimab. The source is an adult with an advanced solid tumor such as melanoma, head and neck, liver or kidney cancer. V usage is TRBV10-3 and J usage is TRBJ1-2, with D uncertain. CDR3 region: CAITGEFARDGYGYTF. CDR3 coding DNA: TGTGCCATCACGGGAGAGTTTGCCCGGGATGGTTATGGCTACACCTTC.